This is a list of T cell receptor beta chains from one sample in a study of Ad26.COV2.S vaccination and SARS-CoV-2 variants. TCRdb's copy holds only in-frame clones and misses some; the assay was immunoSEQ multiplex PCR. This table has about 390,000 clones, around 85% appearing once. Sequencing used peripheral blood, obtained in a trial of Ad26.COV2.S vaccine versus placebo. The receptor set was obtained from a person aged 18-60 years who received the Ad26.COV2.S COVID-19 vaccine or a placebo. The CDR3 runs from the conserved cysteine through the conserved F or W. The D gene is left open where the match is weak. Expanded clones get a size class; other rows say once, few or many, or leave the size out.

d_call j_call clone_size v_call cdr3_nt cdr3_aa
NA TRBJ2-5 NA TRBV12-5 TGTGCTAGTGGTTTGGACCTACAAGAGACCCAGTACTTC CASGLDLQETQYF
TRBD1 TRBJ2-4 NA TRBV5-4 TGTGCCAGCAGCCCTGGACAGGGAGACATTCAGTACTTC CASSPGQGDIQYF
NA TRBJ2-7 NA TRBV11-2 TGTGCCAGCAGCCTCAGGGTCTACGAGCAGTACTTC CASSLRVYEQYF
TRBD1 TRBJ1-1 once TRBV27 TGTGAAGGGACAGGGGACACTGAAGCTTTCTTT CEGTGDTEAFF
NA TRBJ1-6 NA TRBV2 TGTGCCAGCAAGGAACAGGGTTGGTCACCCCTCCACTTT CASKEQGWSPLHF
NA TRBJ1-2 NA TRBV28 TGTGCCAGCAGCTATGTAACCGGGTCCTCTAACTATGGCTACACCTTC CASSYVTGSSNYGYTF
NA TRBJ1-1 NA TRBV29-1 TGCAGCGTTGCTGTACAGCCCATTTTGGCTGAAGCTTTCTTT CSVAVQPILAEAFF
NA TRBJ1-5 many TRBV2 TGTGCCAGCAGTGACAGGGTTCAGCCCCAGCATTTT CASSDRVQPQHF
NA TRBJ1-3 few TRBV5-6 TGTGCCAGCAGCTTGGCGGCCGTGAAAATACCTGGAAACACCATATATTTT CASSLAAVKIPGNTIYF
TRBD2 TRBJ2-1 NA TRBV5-1 TGCGCCAGCAGCCCGGGACTAGCGGGGATTATCGATGAGCAGTTCTTC CASSPGLAGIIDEQFF
NA TRBJ1-1 NA TRBV20-1 TGCAGTGCTGTGGGAGACACTGAAGCTTTCTTT CSAVGDTEAFF
NA TRBJ2-1 NA TRBV4-1 TGCGCCAGCAGCCAAGATAGAACAGGCCAGGAATATGAGCAGTTCTTC CASSQDRTGQEYEQFF
TRBD1 TRBJ1-2 NA TRBV6-5 TGTGCCAGCAGTTACCCAGGGGGCGCGTATGGCTACACCTTC CASSYPGGAYGYTF
NA TRBJ2-7 NA TRBV14 TGTGCCAGCAGCCAAGGTCTCTCCTACGAGCAGTACTTC CASSQGLSYEQYF
NA TRBJ1-3 NA TRBV7-9 TGTGCCAGCAGCTTAGCGGGGGCCGTAAACACCATATATTTT CASSLAGAVNTIYF
NA TRBJ1-2 NA TRBV3-1/TRBV3-2 TGTGCCAGCAGCCAAGATAAGCAGTGGTACTATGGCTACACCTTC CASSQDKQWYYGYTF
TRBD1 TRBJ1-2 NA TRBV18 TGTGCCAGCTCCCCAGCTGGGGACAGACAAAGGACGACCTTC CASSPAGDRQRTTF
NA TRBJ2-1 NA TRBV6-5 TGTGCCACCCATAAACAGGGGGGGGTGAATGAGCAGTTCTTC CATHKQGGVNEQFF
NA TRBJ1-4 NA TRBV3-1/TRBV3-2 TGTGCCAGCAGCCAAAGGGCTGAAAAACTGTTTTTT CASSQRAEKLFF
NA TRBJ1-6 once TRBV7-9 TGTGCCAGCAGCTTTTGGGGTGGCAATTCACCCCTCCACTTT CASSFWGGNSPLHF
NA TRBJ1-3 few TRBV2 TGTGCCAGCAGTGAAGGGTGGGGAAGAAAGGGCTCTGGAAACACCATATATTTT CASSEGWGRKGSGNTIYF
TRBD1 TRBJ2-1 NA TRBV15 TGTGCCACCAGCAGAGACAGGGGGACCGGGGATGAGCAGTTCTTC CATSRDRGTGDEQFF
NA TRBJ2-5 NA TRBV6-5 TGTGCCAGCAGTTACTCCGAGGGGGCAGGAGGGGAGACCCAGTACTTC CASSYSEGAGGETQYF
NA TRBJ2-5 NA TRBV6-1 TGTGCCAGCAGTGGAGCTAGTTTTTTGGGCGCAATGGCCCAGTACTTC CASSGASFLGAMAQYF
NA TRBJ1-2 NA TRBV11-1 TGTGCCAGCAGCTCCTCCGGGACCCCCTATGGCTACACCTTC CASSSSGTPYGYTF
NA TRBJ2-7 NA TRBV9 TGTGCCAGCAGCGCGGACGGTAACGAGCAGTACTTC CASSADGNEQYF
TRBD2 TRBJ2-2 NA TRBV9 TGTGCCAGCAGCGTAAGGGAGGGATTCGGGGAGCTGTTTTTT CASSVREGFGELFF
NA TRBJ2-2 NA TRBV4-3 TGCGCCAGCAGCCCATCCCGGGGAGATAACACCGGGGAGCTGTTTTTT CASSPSRGDNTGELFF